The present T cell receptor (beta chain) was sequenced within a study of technical replicates of blood from several donors. Germline CDR1 SGHRS, CDR2 YFSETQ. Trimming removed 3 bases at V and 0 bases at J, with 6 bases between. CDR3 length equals 13 residues. This table comes from immunoSEQ multiplex PCR, and its TCRdb copy is limited to in-frame clones, with some not included. This sample has over 60,000 clones, with roughly 93% found just once. The sample was T cells isolated from PBMCs. The TCR sequence derives from a human donor in good health. The gene calls are TRBV5-1 and TRBJ2-5; D is undetermined. CDR3 nucleotides: TGCGCCAGCAGCTCCGCGAACCAAGAGACCCAGTACTTC. It encodes CASSSANQETQYF.